Presented here are 13 T cell receptor beta chains from one specimen sequenced in a study of cytomegalovirus exposure and HLA in healthy donors. The PCR employed 60 Vbeta primers together with 13 Jbeta primers. TCRdb's copy holds only in-frame clones and misses some; the assay was immunoSEQ multiplex PCR. The table lists approximately 120,000 clones, less than 85% of them singletons. The specimen sequenced was PBMCs. These receptors were obtained from a man between 18 and 29 years old in good health and CMV-seropositive.

This chain joins TRBV11-1 and TRBJ1-1; 10 bases agree with TRBD1. This CDR3 spans 16 amino acids. V dropped 5 bases and J dropped 0; count of bases not matched to a gene: 6. CDR1 SGHAT and CDR2 FQDESV come from the germline V gene (reference sequence). The CDR3: CASSVTGGLMNTEAFF. The CDR3 nucleotides read TGTGCCAGCAGCGTGACAGGGGGCTTGATGAACACTGAAGCTTTCTTT.

This clone was detected a few times. The chain is built from TRBV10-3 and TRBJ1-1, with D unresolved. Germline V gives CDR1 ENHRY, CDR2 SYGVKD. Trimming left V 6 bases short and J 3 bases short, with 14 bases between. The CDR3 has 14 residues. The CDR3 is CAIRIISSDTEAFF. The CDR3 bases are TGTGCCATCAGGATCATTTCCAGCGACACTGAAGCTTTCTTT.

The V gene is TRBV6-6, the J gene TRBJ1-5, with D possibly TRBD1 on 6 matching bases. Trimming pared 5 bases from V and 0 bases from J, leaving 8 bases between. The CDR3 extends over 14 amino acids. Germline CDR1 MNHNY, CDR2 SVGAGI (reference sequence). CDR3: CASSIQGSNQPQHF. For the CDR3, the DNA is TGTGCCAGCAGTATACAGGGTAGCAATCAGCCCCAGCATTTT.

The chain is built from TRBV18 and TRBJ1-4, with D possibly being TRBD1 (5 bases). The V gene's germline CDR1 is KGHSH and CDR2 LQKENI. V gave up 1 base and J gave up 7 bases, with 13 bases separating them. The CDR3 consists of 15 residues. The CDR3 nucleotides read TGTGCCAGCTCACCACGGGGGGTTCAGGGTGAAAAACTGTTTTTT. Its protein is CASSPRGVQGEKLFF.

This clone was detected once. This sequence joins TRBV2 and TRBJ1-1; D is perhaps TRBD1 (5 bases). Germline loops: CDR1 SNHLY, CDR2 FYNNEI. The V end lost 7 bases, the J end lost 4 bases, and 10 bases lay between the germline ends. CDR3 length: 12 residues. The CDR3 coding sequence is TGTGCCAGCATAATGCAGGGCACTGAAGCTTTCTTT. It specifies CASIMQGTEAFF.

The chain links TRBV9 to TRBJ1-1; TRBD1 matches at 7 bases. Germline values: CDR1 SGDLS, CDR2 YYNGEE. The CDR3 has 14 amino acids. The junction had 2 bases not matched to a gene; V was cut back by 1 base and J by 2 bases. This chain's CDR3 is CASSVQGGNTEAFF. CDR3 DNA: TGTGCCAGCAGCGTACAGGGGGGTAACACTGAAGCTTTCTTT.

This chain uses TRBV18 with TRBJ2-5; D possibly corresponds to TRBD2 (5 bases). Germline CDR1 and CDR2: KGHSH and LQKENI. The length of the CDR3 is 13 residues. The germline V and J ends were trimmed by 10 bases and 1 base, with 13 bases remaining between them. The CDR3 loop is CATSVRVQETQYF. The DNA for the CDR3 is TGTGCCACCTCGGTGAGGGTCCAAGAGACCCAGTACTTC. Looking up the rest from reference TRBV18 and TRBJ2-5 gives the full variable domain: NAGVMQNPRHLVRRRGQEARLRCSPMKGHSHVYWYRQLPEEGLKFMVYLQKENIIDESGMPKERFSAEFPKEGPSILRIQQVVRGDSAAYFCATSVRVQETQYFGPGTRLLVL.

The rearrangement uses TRBV7-2 and TRBJ1-1; D gene unclear. This CDR3 comprises 14 residues. V lost 3 bases, J lost 0 bases, and 8 bases lay in between. Germline CDR1 and CDR2: SGHTA and FQGNSA. In nucleotides, the CDR3 is TGTGCCAGCAGCTTCGGAGAATTGAACACTGAAGCTTTCTTT. Its protein is CASSFGELNTEAFF.

This clone was picked up one time. The genes are TRBV2 and TRBJ1-1; 9 bases line up with TRBD1. Trimming at V came to 9 bases and at J to 7 bases, leaving 6 bases not matched to a gene. The CDR3 has 12 residues. Germline V gene data show CDR1 as SNHLY and CDR2 as FYNNEI. The CDR3 reads CARGDRVGEAFF. The CDR3 nucleotides read TGTGCCAGGGGGGACAGGGTGGGTGAAGCTTTCTTT.

This chain links TRBV11-2 with TRBJ2-1; 7 bases fit TRBD1. This CDR3 spans 14 amino acids. With 4 bases clipped from V and 8 bases from J, the junction kept 8 bases outside the gene matches. Germline V CDR1 and CDR2: SGHAT, FQNNGV. CDR3 region: CASSWAGGIDEQFF. The CDR3 nucleotides are TGTGCCAGCAGCTGGGCAGGGGGTATCGATGAGCAGTTCTTC.

V and J are TRBV5-1 and TRBJ1-2, with D uncertain. The CDR3 consists of 13 residues. Germline V gives CDR1 SGHRS, CDR2 YFSETQ. The V end lost 1 base, the J end lost 8 bases, and 12 bases lay between the germline ends. The CDR3 spells CASSLFGREGYTF. The CDR3 DNA reads TGCGCCAGCAGCTTGTTCGGGCGGGAGGGCTACACCTTC.

The chain has TRBV15 and TRBJ1-4; the D gene is possibly TRBD1 (6 bases). The CDR3 spans 17 residues. The V end lost 3 bases, the J end lost 5 bases, and 19 bases lay between the germline ends. The V gene's germline CDR1 is LNHNV and CDR2 YYDKDF (reference sequence). CDR3 coding DNA: TGTGCCACCAGCAGGGGTTTTACAGGGAATCTGAATGAAAAACTGTTTTTT. Its protein product is CATSRGFTGNLNEKLFF.

This chain links TRBV5-1 with TRBJ1-3; TRBD1 matches at 8 bases. The CDR3 is 15 residues long. Per germline, CDR1 SGHRS and CDR2 YFSETQ. V gave up 4 bases and J gave up 2 bases; unmatched junction bases: 5. DNA of the CDR3: TGCGCCAGCAGCCCAGAACAGGGGGCTGGAAACACCATATATTTT. This translates into CASSPEQGAGNTIYF.